Below are 26 T cell receptor beta chains sequenced from a single sample in a study of T cell repertoires in ileal Crohn's disease. Produced via immunoSEQ multiplex PCR; TCRdb's table is partial and in-frame only. The data contain several thousand clones, roughly 87% of them singletons. Sample: ileal tissue. All receptors derive from an adult with Crohn's disease.

This chain connects TRBV11-2 to TRBJ1-5, with 9 bases lining up with TRBD1. Germline V CDR1 and CDR2: SGHAT, FQNNGV. Trimming took 5 bases from V and 3 from J; bases not matched to a gene: 5. This CDR3 is 15 amino acids long. The CDR3 nucleotides are TGTGCCAGCAGCGTGGGACAGGGAAACAATCAGCCCCAGCATTTT. Protein sequence: CASSVGQGNNQPQHF.

J is TRBJ2-7 and V is TRBV29-1; D not certain. This CDR3 has 12 residues. CDR1 and CDR2 from the germline V gene are SQVTM and ANQGSEA. Trimming shortened V by 4 bases and J by 5 bases, and 12 bases separated the two germline ends. This CDR3 reads CSVGARGHEQYF. The CDR3 nucleotides read TGCAGCGTTGGGGCCAGAGGCCACGAGCAGTACTTC.

This clone was recorded a few times. V gene TRBV9 combines with J gene TRBJ1-1; D possibly corresponds to TRBD1 (5 bases). Trimming took off 4 bases at V and 5 bases at J, with 12 bases between the two ends. Germline lookup yields CDR1 SGDLS and CDR2 YYNGEE. CDR3 length: 13 amino acids. In DNA, the CDR3 is TGTGCCAGCAGCTTCTCTGGGGGTACTGAAGCTTTCTTT. It codes for CASSFSGGTEAFF.

CDR3 sequence (DNA): TGTGCCAGCTCCATGAGGGGCAATCAGCCCCAGCATTTT. Protein product: CASSMRGNQPQHF. The chain couples TRBV19 to TRBJ1-5; D uncertain. Germline V gene data show CDR1 as LNHDA and CDR2 as SQIVND (reference sequence). V gave up 9 bases and J gave up 2 bases, with 11 bases separating them. The CDR3 consists of 13 residues.

The chain employs TRBV2 and TRBJ1-2; D possibly corresponds to TRBD1 (6 bases). Germline V gives CDR1 SNHLY, CDR2 FYNNEI. V was shortened by 10 bases and J by 4 bases, with 25 bases between the two germline ends. This CDR3 spans 16 amino acids. The CDR3 DNA reads as TGTGCCACCAATCCTAAGGACAGCCCCTTCATCTATGGCTACACCTTC. Protein: CATNPKDSPFIYGYTF.

The CDR3 region is CASRIRGGNTEAFF. The DNA of the CDR3 is TGTGCCAGCCGAATCAGGGGGGGCAACACTGAAGCTTTCTTT. V and J are TRBV28 and TRBJ1-1, with 7 bases matching TRBD1. Germline loops: CDR1 MDHEN, CDR2 SYDVKM. V shed 8 bases, J shed 2 bases, and the junction held 8 bases outside the gene matches. The CDR3 has 14 amino acids.

This clone has only one observation. An end of the junction does not agree with germline; a read error may underlie this. The chain couples TRBV5-4 to TRBJ1-2; 8 bases agree with TRBD1. This CDR3 region has 13 residues. Per germline, CDR1 SGHNT and CDR2 YYREEE (reference sequence). The CDR3 spells CASSYDRGDPLSF. In DNA form, the CDR3 reads TGTGCCAGCAGTTACGACAGGGGCGATCCCCTGTCCTTC.

This clone has more than one count but fewer than ten. The chain recombines TRBV9 with TRBJ1-1; D might be TRBD1 (5 bases). V lost 0 bases and J lost 11, with 14 bases in between. The CDR3 has 13 amino acids. The germline CDR1 and CDR2 sequences are SGDLS and YYNGEE. The CDR3 sequence is CASSVVGGTGAFF. The CDR3 DNA reads as TGTGCCAGCAGCGTAGTGGGAGGGACTGGGGCTTTCTTT.

The chain joins TRBV7-2 to TRBJ2-7; maybe TRBD2 (7 bases). The CDR3 has 18 residues. Germline V gene data show CDR1 as SGHTA and CDR2 as FQGNSA. Between the trimmed V and J ends, which lost 1 base and 1 base, there was a span of 20 bases. The CDR3 is CASSLGAGASARSYEQYF. As DNA, the CDR3 is TGTGCCAGCAGCTTAGGGGCGGGGGCCAGCGCTCGATCCTACGAGCAGTACTTC.

The chain employs TRBV6-5 and TRBJ2-2; D gene ambiguous. The CDR3 runs 14 residues. CDR1 is MNHEY and CDR2 is SVGAGI in the germline V gene. V was trimmed by 5 bases and J by 1 base, leaving 8 bases between them. The CDR3 bases are TGTGCCAGCAGTCCCTCGGGGAACACCGGGGAGCTGTTTTTT. This gives the protein CASSPSGNTGELFF.

V gene TRBV28 combines with J gene TRBJ1-4; 9 bases are shared with TRBD1. J lost 1 base, V lost 5 bases, and 8 bases had no gene match. From germline, CDR1 is MDHEN and CDR2 SYDVKM. The CDR3 spans 17 residues. The CDR3 reads CASSVQGAGRTNEKLFF. Written as DNA, the CDR3 is TGTGCCAGCAGTGTACAGGGGGCGGGGAGAACTAATGAAAAACTGTTTTTT.

The chain has TRBV28 and TRBJ2-7; 10 bases map to TRBD1. Looked up from germline, CDR1 is MDHEN and CDR2 is SYDVKM. J gave up 5 bases and V 5 bases, and 9 bases lay outside the gene matches. The CDR3 has 15 residues. CDR3 DNA: TGTGCCAGCAGTCTTCCTAGACAGGGGGCAGACGAGCAGTACTTC. Protein product: CASSLPRQGADEQYF.

The gene calls are TRBV28 and TRBJ1-5, with D possibly being TRBD1 (5 bases). Germline CDR1 and CDR2: MDHEN and SYDVKM. The CDR3 is made up of 14 amino acids. Trimming removed 2 bases at V and 4 bases at J, with 9 bases between. CDR3: CASSLGQGNQPQHF. The CDR3 coding sequence is TGTGCCAGCAGTTTAGGGCAGGGTAATCAGCCCCAGCATTTT.

Regarding this clone: One junction end disagrees with the germline gene, perhaps due to a read error. The CDR3 DNA reads TGTGCCAGCAGAGGGTCCTCAGATGGCCACACCTTC. This translates into CASRGSSDGHTF. V is TRBV6-5 and J is TRBJ1-2; no firm D call. The CDR3 is 12 residues long. Germline V gives CDR1 MNHEY, CDR2 SVGAGI.

V usage is TRBV6-1 and J usage is TRBJ2-7, with 10 bases lining up with TRBD2. The CDR3 length is 15 residues. V lost 2 bases to trimming and J lost 2 bases; unmatched junction nucleotides: 3. Germline V gives CDR1 MNHNS, CDR2 SASEGT. The CDR3 coding sequence is TGTGCCAGCAGTGAACAACTAGCGGGGACCTACGAGCAGTACTTC. Translated, it gives CASSEQLAGTYEQYF.

J is TRBJ2-7 and V is TRBV5-6, with D perhaps being TRBD1 or TRBD2 (5 bases each). Trimming took 0 bases from V and 1 from J, leaving 8 bases between them. Germline CDR1 reads SGHDT; CDR2 reads YYEEEE. CDR3 size: 14 residues. CDR3 loop: CASSLDRTSYEQYF. The CDR3 DNA reads TGTGCCAGCAGCTTGGACAGGACTTCCTACGAGCAGTACTTC.

This clone has only one observation. The J gene is TRBJ1-2, the V gene TRBV7-9; D may be TRBD1 (6 bases). The V gene lost 1 base and the J gene lost 3 bases, with 12 bases spanning the gap. Germline CDR1 is SEHNR and CDR2 is FQNEAQ (reference sequence). The length of the CDR3 is 15 residues. The CDR3: CASSLGARGDYGYTF. The CDR3 region has the DNA TGTGCCAGCAGCTTAGGCGCCAGGGGAGACTATGGCTACACCTTC. The entire variable domain, with the rest obtained from reference TRBV7-9 and TRBJ1-2, is as follows: DTGVSQNPRHKITKRGQNVTFRCDPISEHNRLYWYRQTLGQGPEFLTYFQNEAQLEKSRLLSDRFSAERPKGSFSTLEIQRTEQGDSAMYLCASSLGARGDYGYTFGSGTRLTVV.

The CDR3 here is CAISEAGGDYEQYF. CDR3 bases: TGTGCCATCAGTGAAGCAGGGGGCGACTACGAGCAGTACTTC. V gene TRBV10-3 combines with J gene TRBJ2-7; 8 positions agree with TRBD1. This CDR3 comprises 14 residues. Losses at the gene ends were 3 bases for V and 3 bases for J; bases not matched to a gene: 4. Per the germline V gene, CDR1 is ENHRY and CDR2 is SYGVKD.

The CDR3 nucleotides are TGTGCCAGCGGGGGACTAGCCTCTTACGAGACCCAGTACTTC. Translating gives CASGGLASYETQYF. This chain links TRBV27 with TRBJ2-5; 9 bases align to TRBD2. V was clipped by 8 bases and J by 5 bases; unmatched bases: 9. Germline CDR1 reads MNHEY; CDR2 reads SMNVEV (reference sequence). The CDR3 is 14 amino acids.

The chain combines TRBV6-1 with TRBJ2-1; D is ambiguous. The CDR3 length is 14 residues. V was shortened by 7 bases and J by 0 bases, with 10 bases between the two germline ends. CDR1 is MNHNS, CDR2 SASEGT, per germline. CDR3 amino acids: CASTAIRSYNEQFF. The CDR3 region has the DNA TGTGCCAGCACCGCGATCCGCTCCTACAATGAGCAGTTCTTC.

CDR3 protein: CASRVRSNEKLFF. The CDR3 region has the DNA TGTGCCAGCAGAGTACGATCTAATGAAAAACTGTTTTTT. The V and J genes are TRBV28 and TRBJ1-4; D is uncertain. Germline V gene lookup returns CDR1 MDHEN and CDR2 SYDVKM. Trimming pared 6 bases from V and 3 bases from J, leaving 8 bases between. The CDR3 has 13 amino acids.

V usage is TRBV6-1 and J usage is TRBJ2-7; D remains unclear. Germline V CDR1 and CDR2: MNHNS, SASEGT. The V and J ends lost 6 bases and 3 bases respectively, with 9 bases between them. The CDR3 sequence is 12 residues long. The DNA of the CDR3 is TGTGCCAGCAGCCTCGACATCTACGAGCAGTACTTC. Translating gives CASSLDIYEQYF.

This chain links TRBV9 with TRBJ2-4; D assignment may be TRBD1 or TRBD2 (6 bases each). Germline CDR1 reads SGDLS; CDR2 reads YYNGEE. With 4 bases removed from V and 6 bases from J, the gap between germline ends came to 20 bases. This CDR3 is built from 16 residues. The CDR3 bases are TGTGCCAGCAGCCTTGACACCGGGGGCAGTAGAAACATTCAGTACTTC. This sequence encodes CASSLDTGGSRNIQYF.

This chain connects TRBV7-8 to TRBJ1-2; no reliable D call. This CDR3 spans 17 amino acids. From germline, CDR1 is SGHVS and CDR2 FQNEAQ. Deletions cut 2 bases from V and 7 bases from J, with 23 bases between. The chain's CDR3 is CASSLREGGAIGRGYTF. The CDR3 nucleotides read TGTGCCAGCAGCTTACGGGAAGGAGGAGCCATCGGCCGTGGCTACACCTTC.

V and J are TRBV19 and TRBJ2-1; weak D call: TRBD2 (6 bases). The CDR3 spans 13 residues. V was clipped by 6 bases and J by 2 bases, with 8 bases between them. Germline CDR1 LNHDA, CDR2 SQIVND (reference sequence). The chain's CDR3 is CASSGSAYNEQFF. As DNA, the CDR3 is TGTGCCAGTAGCGGGAGCGCCTACAATGAGCAGTTCTTC.

The chain employs TRBV29-1 and TRBJ2-7; no definite D call. V was cut by 6 bases and J by 5 bases, with 17 bases left in between. Germline CDR1 reads SQVTM; CDR2 reads ANQGSEA. CDR3 length equals 13 residues. The CDR3 sequence: CSVLTNPKDEQYF. The CDR3 DNA sequence: TGCAGCGTCCTGACCAACCCAAAGGACGAGCAGTACTTC.